A selection of T cell receptor beta chains follows, all from one sample in a study of graft-versus-host responses after intestinal transplantation. Method: immunoSEQ multiplex PCR; TCRdb's copy keeps in-frame clones and lacks some. The sample has some 5,000 clones, 85% seen once. Sequences were derived from ileum tissue, sampled 156 days after intestinal transplant. The source of these receptors is a human patient who received an intestinal transplant, so some T cells may come from the graft donor. Each CDR3 is given without its conserved first and last residue. Fields, in order: D gene, J gene, V gene, CDR3 protein. The D gene is left open where the match is weak.

D gene: NA
J gene: TRBJ2-3
V gene: TRBV11-2
CDR3 protein: ASRGSPFTDTQY

D gene: NA
J gene: TRBJ1-2
V gene: TRBV11-2
CDR3 protein: ASSLDGFYYGYT

D gene: TRBD2
J gene: TRBJ2-1
V gene: TRBV2
CDR3 protein: ASSQRAGGAYNEQF

D gene: NA
J gene: TRBJ1-4
V gene: TRBV7-8
CDR3 protein: ASSFSGSGTNEKLF

D gene: TRBD1
J gene: TRBJ2-7
V gene: TRBV30
CDR3 protein: AWATGTGDYEQY

D gene: NA
J gene: TRBJ2-3
V gene: TRBV13
CDR3 protein: ASSFRSTDTQY

D gene: NA
J gene: TRBJ1-4
V gene: TRBV28
CDR3 protein: AIPGPGEKLF

D gene: TRBD2
J gene: TRBJ2-5
V gene: TRBV7-2
CDR3 protein: ASSWTSGRAETQY

D gene: NA
J gene: TRBJ2-7
V gene: TRBV7-8
CDR3 protein: ASSLEGIYEQY

D gene: NA
J gene: TRBJ1-1
V gene: TRBV19
CDR3 protein: ASRNPGRLTEAF

D gene: NA
J gene: TRBJ2-5
V gene: TRBV7-6
CDR3 protein: ASSPGPYYQETQY

D gene: TRBD1
J gene: TRBJ1-5
V gene: TRBV18
CDR3 protein: ASSGQGAEQPQH

D gene: TRBD2
J gene: TRBJ2-2
V gene: TRBV30
CDR3 protein: AWSPDPTSGSGLWELF

D gene: TRBD1
J gene: TRBJ2-7
V gene: TRBV25-1
CDR3 protein: ASSESRDRGGDEQY

D gene: NA
J gene: TRBJ2-7
V gene: TRBV7-6
CDR3 protein: ASSLRQDYEQY

D gene: NA
J gene: TRBJ1-1
V gene: TRBV16
CDR3 protein: ASSQLFLDEAF

D gene: NA
J gene: TRBJ2-2
V gene: TRBV5-1
CDR3 protein: ASSLTNTGELF

D gene: NA
J gene: TRBJ2-7
V gene: TRBV11-2
CDR3 protein: ASSLDVGRTTSEQY

D gene: NA
J gene: TRBJ1-4
V gene: TRBV18
CDR3 protein: ASSPENEKLF

D gene: NA
J gene: TRBJ1-1
V gene: TRBV14
CDR3 protein: ASSKGSPQNLTHTEAF

D gene: NA
J gene: TRBJ1-1
V gene: TRBV29-1
CDR3 protein: SVGQALNTEAF

D gene: NA
J gene: TRBJ1-2
V gene: TRBV30
CDR3 protein: AWSVRRVSDGYT

D gene: TRBD1
J gene: TRBJ1-3
V gene: TRBV11-2
CDR3 protein: ASSRGSDRATSGGNTIY

D gene: TRBD2
J gene: TRBJ2-2
V gene: TRBV2
CDR3 protein: ASSGLAGVIGELF

D gene: NA
J gene: TRBJ2-3
V gene: TRBV5-5
CDR3 protein: ASSYRVRMPSTDTQY

D gene: NA
J gene: TRBJ1-5
V gene: TRBV5-5
CDR3 protein: ASSLYGGLGNQPQH

D gene: NA
J gene: TRBJ1-1
V gene: TRBV5-1
CDR3 protein: ASRNPNTEAF

D gene: TRBD1
J gene: TRBJ2-7
V gene: TRBV5-1
CDR3 protein: ASSMDRGLREQY

D gene: TRBD2
J gene: TRBJ2-3
V gene: TRBV4-2
CDR3 protein: ASSAQPAGEGDTQY

D gene: TRBD1
J gene: TRBJ2-7
V gene: TRBV28
CDR3 protein: ASSQWTGREQY

D gene: NA
J gene: TRBJ2-6
V gene: TRBV5-4
CDR3 protein: ASSLRYRSPGANVLT

D gene: NA
J gene: TRBJ2-3
V gene: TRBV4-3
CDR3 protein: ASSQDPKGSTDTQY

D gene: TRBD2
J gene: TRBJ2-1
V gene: TRBV4-1
CDR3 protein: ASSQKVVKILAGGQYNEQF

D gene: NA
J gene: TRBJ2-2
V gene: TRBV21-1
CDR3 protein: ASSKAGLAGYTGELF

D gene: NA
J gene: TRBJ2-1
V gene: TRBV7-9
CDR3 protein: ASSPPPGPWFNEQF

D gene: NA
J gene: TRBJ2-1
V gene: TRBV6-1
CDR3 protein: ASSELSGSYNEQF

D gene: NA
J gene: TRBJ2-7
V gene: TRBV6-1
CDR3 protein: ASSEQGTAEQY